Presented here are 19 T cell receptor beta chains from one specimen sequenced in a study of blood T cell repertoires in COVID-19. Sequenced by immunoSEQ multiplex PCR; TCRdb stores in-frame clones only, minus some. The sample yields approximately 62,000 clones, 65% to 85% seen once. Sequenced input: peripheral blood. These receptors all stem from a woman between 50 and 59 years old with active or convalescent COVID-19.

This chain links TRBV2 with TRBJ1-5, with TRBD1 identical over 7 bases. Germline V gene data show CDR1 as SNHLY and CDR2 as FYNNEI. The J segment lost 8 bases and the V segment lost 6 bases, leaving 10 bases of the junction unmatched. The CDR3 sequence is 14 residues long. The CDR3, as DNA: TGTGCCAGCAGACCAGGGGGGAGAGTTGAGCCCCAGCATTTT. This encodes CASRPGGRVEPQHF.

The J gene is TRBJ1-1, the V gene TRBV6-5; D not resolved. The CDR3 is 11 amino acids. V shed 6 bases and J shed 11 bases, with 13 bases lying between them. CDR1 and CDR2 from the germline V gene are MNHEY and SVGAGI. The CDR3 protein is CASRSDIGAFF. CDR3 coding DNA: TGTGCCAGCAGATCCGACATTGGGGCTTTCTTT.

In this sample, this clone turned up a few times. The chain is built from TRBV18 and TRBJ2-5, with 8 nucleotides matching TRBD2. CDR3 length equals 15 residues. V lost 2 bases to trimming and J lost 9 bases; unmatched junction nucleotides: 11. Germline CDR1 KGHSH, CDR2 LQKENI. The CDR3 region has the DNA TGTGCCAGCTCACCATCGATAGGCCCGGGAGGGGCCCAGTACTTC. This gives the protein CASSPSIGPGGAQYF.

This clone was seen only a few times. V usage is TRBV19 and J usage is TRBJ2-1; TRBD2 might be the D (5 bases). Germline lookup yields CDR1 LNHDA and CDR2 SQIVND (reference sequence). The length of the CDR3 is 17 residues. Trimming took 5 bases from V and 1 from J, leaving 18 bases between them. The CDR3 loop reads CASSVLYLEASYNEQFF. The CDR3 bases are TGTGCCAGTAGTGTCCTCTACCTGGAGGCATCCTACAATGAGCAGTTCTTC.

The chain joins TRBV6-6 to TRBJ1-1; D might be TRBD1 (6 bases). Per the germline V gene, CDR1 is MNHNY and CDR2 is SVGAGI (reference sequence). Between the trimmed V and J ends, which lost 6 bases and 4 bases, there was a span of 15 bases. This CDR3 is 14 amino acids long. The CDR3 loop is CASSLQGWRTEAFF. The DNA for the CDR3 is TGTGCCAGCAGCTTACAGGGATGGCGCACTGAAGCTTTCTTT.

CDR3 in DNA: TGTGCCAGCAGTTCCAGGGGGTCATGGAATTCACCCCTCCACTTT. It specifies CASSSRGSWNSPLHF. The V call is TRBV5-4, the J call TRBJ1-6; 7 positions match TRBD1. Germline trimming cut 5 bases from V and 7 bases from J; bases unmatched to any gene: 9. The germline V gene encodes CDR1 SGHNT and CDR2 YYREEE (reference sequence). CDR3 length: 15 amino acids.

The V call is TRBV15, the J call TRBJ2-1; 10 bases fit TRBD2. With V trimmed by 5 bases and J by 7 bases, 14 bases remained unmatched. Germline CDR1 reads LNHNV; CDR2 reads YYDKDF (reference sequence). The CDR3 is 17 amino acids. CDR3 coding DNA: TGTGCCACCAGCCGCCCCACGCTAGCGGGAGTCGGGAATGAGCAGTTCTTC. Its translation: CATSRPTLAGVGNEQFF.

The rearrangement joins TRBV3-1 (or the pseudogene TRBV3-2) to TRBJ2-5; weak D call: TRBD1 (5 bases). V was shortened by 0 bases and J by 1 base, with 9 bases between the two germline ends. Germline CDR1 LGHDT, CDR2 YNNKEL (reference sequence). This CDR3 region has 15 residues. The DNA for the CDR3 is TGTGCCAGCAGCCAAGATAAAACAGGCCAAGAGACCCAGTACTTC. This gives the protein CASSQDKTGQETQYF.

The rearrangement joins TRBV21-1 to TRBJ1-1; TRBD1 is taken as the D call from the table, unchecked against the DNA. TRBV21-1 is classified as a pseudogene. The CDR3 loop spans 18 amino acids. The CDR3 DNA reads as TGTGCCAGCAGCACCCAGGACAGGGCGAACGGAATGAACACTGAAGCTTTCTTT. Translated, it gives CASSTQDRANGMNTEAFF.

This clone was recorded only once. CDR3 amino acids: CASSIVRGNTEAFF. In nucleotides, the CDR3 is TGTGCCAGTAGTATAGTACGGGGGAACACTGAAGCTTTCTTT. The rearrangement links TRBV19 to TRBJ1-1, with no clear D. Trimming took 1 base from V and 1 from J, leaving 7 bases between them. This CDR3 has 14 amino acids. Looked up from germline, CDR1 is LNHDA and CDR2 is SQIVND (reference sequence). The full variable domain, completed using reference TRBV19 and TRBJ1-1, is DGGITQSPKYLFRKEGQNVTLSCEQNLNHDAMYWYRQDPGQGLRLIYYSQIVNDFQKGDIAEGYSVSREKKESFPLTVTSAQKNPTAFYLCASSIVRGNTEAFFGQGTRLTVV.

This clone was counted once. The V call is TRBV19, the J call TRBJ1-5; D might be TRBD1 (5 bases). V was shortened by 3 bases and J by 0 bases, with 12 bases between the two germline ends. The CDR3 consists of 16 residues. Germline CDR1 is LNHDA and CDR2 is SQIVND (reference sequence). The CDR3 loop reads CASSITLRDSNQPQHF. CDR3 coding DNA: TGTGCCAGTAGTATTACTCTCAGGGATAGCAATCAGCCCCAGCATTTT.

The chain has TRBV6-2 or TRBV6-3 and TRBJ2-2; the match to TRBD2 covers 13 bases. Germline V gives CDR1 MNHEY, CDR2 SVGEGT. The CDR3 totals 15 residues. The trim removed 2 bases at V and 6 bases at J, leaving 0 bases unmatched. The CDR3 DNA reads as TGTGCCAGCAGTTACGGACTAGCGGGAGCCGGGGAGCTGTTTTTT. It is translated as CASSYGLAGAGELFF.

This clone has just one count. The gene calls are TRBV7-9 and TRBJ1-1, with a weak D call TRBD1 (6 bases). V dropped 2 bases and J dropped 3 bases, with 7 bases sitting between them. The CDR3 extends over 13 amino acids. CDR1 is SEHNR, CDR2 FQNEAQ, per germline (reference sequence). DNA of the CDR3: TGTGCCAGCAGCTTAAGACAGGACACTGAAGCTTTCTTT. As protein: CASSLRQDTEAFF.

The chain uses TRBV7-8 and TRBJ1-5; unclear D gene. The V and J ends lost 5 bases and 2 bases respectively, with 7 bases between them. Germline-derived CDR1 and CDR2 are SGHVS and FQNEAQ. The CDR3 totals 13 residues. CDR3 DNA sequence: TGTGCCAGCAGCCGACGAGGCAATCAGCCCCAGCATTTT. This sequence encodes CASSRRGNQPQHF. Together with reference TRBV7-8 and TRBJ1-5, the CDR3 gives the full variable domain: GAGVSQSPRYKVAKRGQDVALRCDPISGHVSLFWYQQALGQGPEFLTYFQNEAQLDKSGLPSDRFFAERPEGSVSTLKIQRTQQEDSAVYLCASSRRGNQPQHFGDGTRLSIL.

CDR3 nucleotides: TGTGCCAGCAGTCAAACGGCGGGAGGAGGCACAGATACGCAGTATTTT. Encoded protein: CASSQTAGGGTDTQYF. V is TRBV7-3 and J is TRBJ2-3; 8 bases match TRBD2. Trimming at V came to 6 bases and at J to 1 base, leaving 9 bases not matched to a gene. From germline, CDR1 is SGHTA and CDR2 FQGTGA. The CDR3 runs 16 residues.

The V and J genes are TRBV6-2 or TRBV6-3 and TRBJ2-3; 7 nucleotides align to TRBD2. Trimming removed 0 bases from V and 5 bases from J; junction bases left unmatched: 8. The CDR3 loop spans 16 amino acids. From germline, CDR1 is MNHEY and CDR2 SVGEGT. The CDR3 nucleotides read TGTGCCAGCAGTTACTCACCGCGGGAGCCCCGAGATACGCAGTATTTT. This translates into CASSYSPREPRDTQYF.

This chain's CDR3 is CASSRRSTEAFF. CDR3 nucleotides: TGTGCCAGCAGCCGCCGGTCCACTGAAGCTTTCTTT. The V call is TRBV6-5, the J call TRBJ1-1; D not certain. Germline V CDR1 and CDR2: MNHEY, SVGAGI. This CDR3 region has 12 residues. Between the trimmed V and J ends, which lost 6 bases and 4 bases, there was a span of 9 bases.

The V and J genes are TRBV11-2 and TRBJ2-2; no definite D call. The CDR3 totals 13 residues. Germline assignment: CDR1 SGHAT and CDR2 FQNNGV. Trimming removed 6 bases at V and 5 bases at J, with 10 bases between. CDR3 in amino acids: CASSFRRTGELFF. DNA for the CDR3: TGTGCCAGCAGTTTTAGGCGGACCGGGGAGCTGTTTTTT.

This chain uses TRBV18 with TRBJ1-3; tentative D call: TRBD1 (5 bases). CDR3 size: 16 residues. From germline, CDR1 is KGHSH and CDR2 LQKENI. V lost 6 bases to trimming and J lost 0 bases, with 15 bases between them. The CDR3 DNA reads TGTGCCAGCTCTCCAAAACAGGACCCCTCTGGAAACACCATATATTTT. This sequence encodes CASSPKQDPSGNTIYF.